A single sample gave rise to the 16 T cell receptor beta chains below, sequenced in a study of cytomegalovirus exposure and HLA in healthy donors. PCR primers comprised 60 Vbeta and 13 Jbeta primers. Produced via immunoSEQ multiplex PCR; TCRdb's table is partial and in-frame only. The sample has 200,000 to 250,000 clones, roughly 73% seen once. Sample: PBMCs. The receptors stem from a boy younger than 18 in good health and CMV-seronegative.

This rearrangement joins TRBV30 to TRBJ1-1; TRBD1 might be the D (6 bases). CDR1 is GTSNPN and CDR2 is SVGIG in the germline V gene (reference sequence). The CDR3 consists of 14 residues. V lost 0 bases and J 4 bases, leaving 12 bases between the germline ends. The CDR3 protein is CAWSVRGGATEAFF. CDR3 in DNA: TGTGCCTGGAGTGTTCGGGGGGGGGCCACTGAAGCTTTCTTT.

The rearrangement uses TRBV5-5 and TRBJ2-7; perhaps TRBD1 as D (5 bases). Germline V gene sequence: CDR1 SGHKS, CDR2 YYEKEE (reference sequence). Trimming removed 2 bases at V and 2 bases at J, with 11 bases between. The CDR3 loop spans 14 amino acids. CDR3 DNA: TGTGCCAGCAGCTTTGGGGCTCCCCCCTACGAGCAGTACTTC. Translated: CASSFGAPPYEQYF.

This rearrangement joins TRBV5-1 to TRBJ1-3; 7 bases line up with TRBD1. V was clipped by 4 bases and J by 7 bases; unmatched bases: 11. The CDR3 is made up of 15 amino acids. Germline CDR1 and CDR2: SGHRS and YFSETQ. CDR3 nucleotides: TGCGCCAGCAGCCACGGACAGGTCGGCGGCAACACCATATATTTT. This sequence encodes CASSHGQVGGNTIYF. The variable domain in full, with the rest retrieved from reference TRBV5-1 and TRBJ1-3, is KAGVTQTPRYLIKTRGQQVTLSCSPISGHRSVSWYQQTPGQGLQFLFEYFSETQRNKGNFPGRFSGRQFSNSRSEMNVSTLELGDSALYLCASSHGQVGGNTIYFGEGSWLTVV.

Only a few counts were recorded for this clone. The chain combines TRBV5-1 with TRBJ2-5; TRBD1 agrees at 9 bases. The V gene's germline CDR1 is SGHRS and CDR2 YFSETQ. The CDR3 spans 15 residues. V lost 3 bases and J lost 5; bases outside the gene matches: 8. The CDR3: CASSSTGGGGETQYF. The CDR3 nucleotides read TGCGCCAGCAGCTCTACAGGGGGCGGAGGGGAGACCCAGTACTTC.

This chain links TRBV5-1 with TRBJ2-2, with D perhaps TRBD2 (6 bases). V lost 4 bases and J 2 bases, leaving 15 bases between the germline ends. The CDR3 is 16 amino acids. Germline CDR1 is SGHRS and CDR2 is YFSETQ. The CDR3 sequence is CASSPEGRLNTGELFF. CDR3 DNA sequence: TGCGCCAGCAGCCCGGAGGGACGGCTTAACACCGGGGAGCTGTTTTTT.

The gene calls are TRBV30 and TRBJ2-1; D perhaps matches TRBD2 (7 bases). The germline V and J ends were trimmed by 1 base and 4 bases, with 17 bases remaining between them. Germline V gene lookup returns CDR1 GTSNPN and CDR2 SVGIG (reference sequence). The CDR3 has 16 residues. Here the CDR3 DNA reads TGTGCCTGGAGTGCCCCAGGGAGGGGGGCATACAATGAGCAGTTCTTC. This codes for CAWSAPGRGAYNEQFF.

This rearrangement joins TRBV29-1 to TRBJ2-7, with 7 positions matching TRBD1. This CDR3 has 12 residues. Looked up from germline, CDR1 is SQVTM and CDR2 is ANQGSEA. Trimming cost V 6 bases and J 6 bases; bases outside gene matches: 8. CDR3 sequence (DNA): TGCAGCGTGGAAAACTGGGACAGCGAGCAGTACTTC. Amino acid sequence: CSVENWDSEQYF.

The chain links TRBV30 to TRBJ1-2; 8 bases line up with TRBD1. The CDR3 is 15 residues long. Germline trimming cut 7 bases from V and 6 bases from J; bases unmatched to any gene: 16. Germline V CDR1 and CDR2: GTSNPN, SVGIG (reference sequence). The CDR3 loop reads CASPPTGAWDDGYTF. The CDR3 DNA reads TGTGCCTCTCCCCCGACAGGGGCATGGGACGATGGCTACACCTTC.

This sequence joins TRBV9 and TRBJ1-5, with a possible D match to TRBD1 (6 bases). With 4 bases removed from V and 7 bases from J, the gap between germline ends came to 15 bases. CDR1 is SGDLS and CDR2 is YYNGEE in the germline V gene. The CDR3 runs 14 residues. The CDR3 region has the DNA TGTGCCAGCAGCATGGGGGGGCATGTGCAGCCCCAGCATTTT. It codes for CASSMGGHVQPQHF. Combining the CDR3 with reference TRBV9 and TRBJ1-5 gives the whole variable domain DSGVTQTPKHLITATGQRVTLRCSPRSGDLSVYWYQQSLDQGLQFLIQYYNGEERAKGNILERFSAQQFPDLHSELNLSSLELGDSALYFCASSMGGHVQPQHFGDGTRLSIL.

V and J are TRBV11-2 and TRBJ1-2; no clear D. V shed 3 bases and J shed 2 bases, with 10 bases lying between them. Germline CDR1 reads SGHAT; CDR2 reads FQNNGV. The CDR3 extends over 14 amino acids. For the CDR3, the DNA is TGTGCCAGCAGCTTTGACACCTCCAACTATGGCTACACCTTC. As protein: CASSFDTSNYGYTF. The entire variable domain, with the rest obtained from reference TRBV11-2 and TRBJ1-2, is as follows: EAGVAQSPRYKIIEKRQSVAFWCNPISGHATLYWYQQILGQGPKLLIQFQNNGVVDDSQLPKDRFSAERLKGVDSTLKIQPAKLEDSAVYLCASSFDTSNYGYTFGSGTRLTVV.

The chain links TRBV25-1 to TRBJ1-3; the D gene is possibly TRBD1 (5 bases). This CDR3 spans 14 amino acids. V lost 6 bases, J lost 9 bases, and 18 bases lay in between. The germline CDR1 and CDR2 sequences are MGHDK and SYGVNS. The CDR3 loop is CASRGLASGGTIYF. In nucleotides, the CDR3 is TGTGCCAGCAGGGGGCTAGCGAGCGGGGGCACCATATATTTT.

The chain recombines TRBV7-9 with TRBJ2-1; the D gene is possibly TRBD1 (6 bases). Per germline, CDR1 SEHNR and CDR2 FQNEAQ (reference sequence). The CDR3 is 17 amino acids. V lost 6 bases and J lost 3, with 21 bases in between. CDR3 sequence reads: CASSRGRLTGFYNEQFF. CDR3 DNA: TGTGCCAGCAGTCGAGGCCGACTGACAGGCTTCTACAATGAGCAGTTCTTC.

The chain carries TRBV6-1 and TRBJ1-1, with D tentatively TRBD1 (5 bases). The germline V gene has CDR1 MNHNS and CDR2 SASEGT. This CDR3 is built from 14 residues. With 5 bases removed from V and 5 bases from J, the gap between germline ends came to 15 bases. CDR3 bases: TGTGCCAGCAGTCAGAGCAGGGTTGGGACTGAAGCTTTCTTT. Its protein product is CASSQSRVGTEAFF.

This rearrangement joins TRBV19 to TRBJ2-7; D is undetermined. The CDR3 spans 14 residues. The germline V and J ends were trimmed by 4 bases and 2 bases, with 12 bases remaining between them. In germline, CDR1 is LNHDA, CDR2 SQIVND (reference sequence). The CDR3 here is CASSKAAAPYEQYF. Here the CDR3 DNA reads TGTGCCAGTAGTAAGGCGGCTGCTCCCTACGAGCAGTACTTC.

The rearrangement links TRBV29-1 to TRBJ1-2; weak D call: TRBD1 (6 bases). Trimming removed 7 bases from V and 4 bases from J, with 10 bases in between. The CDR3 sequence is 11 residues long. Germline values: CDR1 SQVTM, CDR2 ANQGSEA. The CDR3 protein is CSGDIGYGYTF. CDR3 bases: TGCAGCGGGGACATAGGCTATGGCTACACCTTC.

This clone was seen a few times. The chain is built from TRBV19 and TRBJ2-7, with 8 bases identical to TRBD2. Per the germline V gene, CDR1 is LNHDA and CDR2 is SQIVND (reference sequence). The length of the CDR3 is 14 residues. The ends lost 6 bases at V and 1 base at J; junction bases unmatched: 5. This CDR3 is CASRPTSVSYEQYF. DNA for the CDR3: TGTGCCAGTAGACCGACTAGCGTTTCCTACGAGCAGTACTTC.